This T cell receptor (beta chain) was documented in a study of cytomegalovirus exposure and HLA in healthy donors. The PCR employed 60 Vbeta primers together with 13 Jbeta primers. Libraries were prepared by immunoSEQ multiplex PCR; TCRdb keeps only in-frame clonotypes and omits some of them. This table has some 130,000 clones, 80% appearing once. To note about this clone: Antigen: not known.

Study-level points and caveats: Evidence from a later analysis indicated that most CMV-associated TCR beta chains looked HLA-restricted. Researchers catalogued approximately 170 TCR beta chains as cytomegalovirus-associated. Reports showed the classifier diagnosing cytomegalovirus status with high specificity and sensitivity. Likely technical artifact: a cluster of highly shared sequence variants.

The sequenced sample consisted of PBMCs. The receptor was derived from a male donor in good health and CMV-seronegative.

The CDR3 loop is CASSVATGALPGYTF. In DNA form, the CDR3 reads TGTGCCAGCAGCGTAGCAACAGGGGCCCTGCCCGGCTACACCTTC. The chain carries TRBV9 and TRBJ1-2, with 7 bases matching TRBD1. The CDR3 totals 15 residues. Germline V lookup: CDR1 SGDLS, CDR2 YYNGEE. The ends lost 0 bases at V and 8 bases at J; junction bases unmatched: 10.